These T cell receptor beta chains were read from a single sample in a study of OX40 agonist ivuxolimab in advanced cancers. The assay was immunoSEQ multiplex PCR, and TCRdb's table has in-frame clones only and misses some. This sample has 50,000 or so clones; approximately 85% occur once, and the top ten carry about 2.4%. The sequenced sample was CD4+ or CD8+ T cells sorted from blood, obtained in a trial of the OX40 agonist ivuxolimab. These receptors originate from an adult with an advanced solid tumor such as melanoma, head and neck, liver or kidney cancer. Each CDR3 is given with its conserved first and last residue. The D gene is left open where the match is weak. Part of the rows lack a size; the others show once, few, many or a class for expanded clones.

TRBJ2-3 | 13 | - | - | TRBV29-1 | TGCAGCGTCTCGGGGCCTCAAACAGATACGCAGTATTTT | CSVSGPQTDTQYF
TRBJ2-5 | 14 | - | - | TRBV5-1 | TGCGCCAGCAGCTTGGGGGGAGCTCAAGAGACCCAGTACTTC | CASSLGGAQETQYF
TRBJ2-5 | 17 | - | - | TRBV5-1 | TGCGCCAGCAGCTCACAACCGGGACTTCGTGAATGGGAGACCCAGTACTTC | CASSSQPGLREWETQYF
TRBJ1-1 | 13 | - | - | TRBV10-2 | TGCGCCAGCAGTGAAGATGTGAACACTGAAGCTTTCTTT | CASSEDVNTEAFF
TRBJ2-7 | 14 | - | - | TRBV6-5 | TGTGCCAGCAGTTACTCGATCGCTTCCTACGAGCAGTACTTC | CASSYSIASYEQYF
TRBJ1-3 | 14 | - | TRBD1 | TRBV5-6 | TGTGCCAGCAGCGGACAGGGGCTATTTAACACCATATATTTT | CASSGQGLFNTIYF
TRBJ2-5 | 13 | - | - | TRBV5-8 | TGTGCCAGCAGCCGGGAGACTTTAGGGACCCAGTACTTC | CASSRETLGTQYF
TRBJ2-5 | 13 | - | TRBD2 | TRBV2 | TGTGCCAGCAGTGGGCTAGCGGGGGCGGGCCAGTACTTC | CASSGLAGAGQYF
TRBJ2-3 | 14 | - | - | TRBV5-8 | TGTGCCAGCAGCTCGGACAGCTTCACAGATACGCAGTATTTT | CASSSDSFTDTQYF
TRBJ2-2 | 15 | - | TRBD1 | TRBV4-3 | TGCGCCAGCAGCCAGGGCGGACAGGTCACCGGGGAGCTGTTTTTT | CASSQGGQVTGELFF
TRBJ1-6 | 11 | - | - | TRBV5-6 | TGTGCCAGCAGCGGAGATTCACCCCTCCACTTT | CASSGDSPLHF
TRBJ1-2 | 14 | - | - | TRBV11-2 | TGTGCCAGCAGCTTAGATCGTGTCAAGGGTGGCTACACCTTC | CASSLDRVKGGYTF
TRBJ2-1 | 15 | once | TRBD1 | TRBV5-1 | TGCGCCAGCAGCCAACAGGGGAAGGGCGGCGATGAGCAGTTCTTC | CASSQQGKGGDEQFF